This T cell receptor beta chain came from a study of Graves' ophthalmopathy and Graves' hyperthyroidism. The authors amplified TCR beta CDR3 regions, and they did so from RNA transcripts for repertoire sequencing. First-round RT-PCR with HTBI primers preceded a second-round multiplex PCR. TCRdb re-called the multiplex PCR reads through MiXCR, storing one row per CDR3 protein. The table includes about 640,000 distinct CDR3 sequences, 35% to 45% detected once. The CDR3 loop spans 13 amino acids. Germline V gene lookup returns CDR1 SQVTM and CDR2 ANQGSEA. V lost 3 bases, J lost 4 bases, and 9 bases lay in between. This clonotype was seen many times.

The sequencing input was peripheral blood. This sequence joins TRBV29-1 and TRBJ1-4; weak D call: TRBD1 (6 bases). This receptor was taken from an adult man with Graves' ophthalmopathy. The CDR3 coding sequence is TGCAGCGTTGAGGCGGACAGTAATGAAAAACTGTTTTTT. It encodes CSVEADSNEKLFF.